A selection of T cell receptor beta chains follows, all from one sample in a study of T-cell reconstitution after alpha-beta-depleted transplantation in children. TCRdb reprocessed the PCR reads via MiXCR and lists one record per CDR3 protein. The data hold under 400,000 distinct CDR3 sequences, with roughly 21% observed a single time. Sequenced here: PBMCs, mostly from graft donor cells, sampled 180 days after TCRalphabeta/CD19-depleted stem cell transplant. The receptors originated from a male patient between 10 and 17 years old who had a stem cell transplant for acute lymphoblastic leukemia, so the T cells may come from the graft donor. Each CDR3 is given with its conserved first and last residue. Fields, in order: J gene, D gene, clone size, V gene, CDR3 protein, CDR3 DNA. D genes are given only for firm matches. Expanded clones get a size class; other rows say once, few or many, or leave the size out.

J gene: TRBJ2-7
D gene: TRBD2
clone size: many
V gene: TRBV28
CDR3 protein: CASSSPGTSGTYEQYF
CDR3 DNA: TGTGCCAGCAGTTCCCCCGGGACTAGCGGGACCTACGAGCAGTACTTC

J gene: TRBJ2-3
D gene: NA
clone size: NA
V gene: TRBV5-1
CDR3 protein: CASRMGSTDTQYF
CDR3 DNA: TGCGCCAGCAGGATGGGGAGCACAGATACGCAGTATTTT

J gene: TRBJ1-2
D gene: NA
clone size: NA
V gene: TRBV29-1
CDR3 protein: CSVGDLYGYTF
CDR3 DNA: TGCAGCGTTGGGGACCTCTATGGCTACACCTTC

J gene: TRBJ1-1
D gene: TRBD1
clone size: NA
V gene: TRBV10-2
CDR3 protein: CASTRDRGGFFRDTEAFF
CDR3 DNA: TGCGCCAGCACCCGGGACAGGGGGGGATTTTTTCGGGACACTGAAGCTTTCTTT

J gene: TRBJ2-7
D gene: NA
clone size: NA
V gene: TRBV12-3/TRBV12-4
CDR3 protein: CASTSLGQGFNEQYF
CDR3 DNA: TGTGCCAGCACCTCCCTGGGGCAGGGGTTCAACGAGCAGTACTTC

J gene: TRBJ1-2
D gene: TRBD1
clone size: NA
V gene: TRBV6-5
CDR3 protein: CASSSPGTVNYGYTF
CDR3 DNA: TGTGCCAGCAGTTCCCCTGGGACAGTTAACTATGGCTACACCTTC

J gene: TRBJ2-7
D gene: NA
clone size: NA
V gene: TRBV20-1
CDR3 protein: CSASPGFSSYEQYF
CDR3 DNA: TGCAGTGCTAGTCCCGGGTTCTCCTCCTACGAGCAGTACTTC

J gene: TRBJ2-7
D gene: TRBD1
clone size: NA
V gene: TRBV4-1
CDR3 protein: CASSQAPGQGYFPLYEQYF
CDR3 DNA: TGCGCCAGCAGCCAAGCTCCGGGACAGGGATATTTTCCGTTGTACGAGCAGTACTTC

J gene: TRBJ1-3
D gene: NA
clone size: many
V gene: TRBV5-1
CDR3 protein: CASSPGSSGNTIYF
CDR3 DNA: TGCGCCAGCAGCCCAGGGAGCTCTGGAAACACCATATATTTT

J gene: TRBJ1-1
D gene: TRBD1
clone size: medium-sized
V gene: TRBV18
CDR3 protein: CASSPTGVNTEAFF
CDR3 DNA: TGTGCCAGCTCACCGACAGGGGTGAACACTGAAGCTTTCTTT

J gene: TRBJ2-1
D gene: TRBD2
clone size: few
V gene: TRBV25-1
CDR3 protein: CASSFGGGNEQFF
CDR3 DNA: TGTGCCAGCAGTTTTGGGGGGGGGAATGAGCAGTTCTTC

J gene: TRBJ2-3
D gene: TRBD2
clone size: few
V gene: TRBV12-3/TRBV12-4
CDR3 protein: CASSFRPGGLAGGGPDTQYF
CDR3 DNA: TGTGCCAGCAGTTTTAGGCCGGGTGGACTAGCGGGCGGAGGGCCAGATACGCAGTATTTT

J gene: TRBJ2-7
D gene: TRBD1
clone size: few
V gene: TRBV5-1
CDR3 protein: CASSLGWWTGTPYEQYF
CDR3 DNA: TGCGCCAGCAGCTTGGGATGGTGGACAGGGACCCCCTACGAGCAGTACTTC

J gene: TRBJ2-5
D gene: NA
clone size: few
V gene: TRBV7-2
CDR3 protein: CASSLDYRFQETQYF
CDR3 DNA: TGTGCCAGCAGCTTAGATTACAGGTTTCAAGAGACCCAGTACTTC

J gene: TRBJ2-3
D gene: NA
clone size: many
V gene: TRBV12-3/TRBV12-4
CDR3 protein: CASSLGLDTDTQYF
CDR3 DNA: TGTGCCAGCAGCTTGGGACTGGACACAGATACGCAGTATTTT

J gene: TRBJ2-1
D gene: NA
clone size: NA
V gene: TRBV27
CDR3 protein: CASSTDSTYNEQFF
CDR3 DNA: TGTGCCAGCAGTACGGACAGCACCTACAATGAGCAGTTCTTC

J gene: TRBJ2-2
D gene: TRBD2
clone size: few
V gene: TRBV29-1
CDR3 protein: CSVGEGNTGELFF
CDR3 DNA: TGCAGCGTCGGGGAGGGGAACACCGGGGAGCTGTTTTTT

J gene: TRBJ2-2
D gene: TRBD2
clone size: NA
V gene: TRBV20-1
CDR3 protein: CSANRLGRGRASGELFF
CDR3 DNA: TGCAGTGCCAATAGATTGGGTAGAGGGAGGGCCTCCGGGGAGCTGTTTTTT

J gene: TRBJ2-7
D gene: TRBD1
clone size: NA
V gene: TRBV4-1
CDR3 protein: CASSHVQGADEQYF
CDR3 DNA: TGCGCCAGCAGCCACGTTCAGGGGGCCGACGAGCAGTACTTC

J gene: TRBJ1-2
D gene: TRBD1
clone size: few
V gene: TRBV7-9
CDR3 protein: CASSSLRGQNYGYTF
CDR3 DNA: TGTGCCAGCAGCTCTTTACGGGGACAGAACTATGGCTACACCTTC

J gene: TRBJ2-1
D gene: NA
clone size: NA
V gene: TRBV9
CDR3 protein: CASSVEGLTYNEQFF
CDR3 DNA: TGTGCCAGCAGCGTAGAAGGACTAACCTACAATGAGCAGTTCTTC

J gene: TRBJ2-1
D gene: NA
clone size: once
V gene: TRBV14
CDR3 protein: CASSQAAGGRGYRLSYNEQFF
CDR3 DNA: TGTGCCAGCAGCCAGGCCGCGGGCGGCAGGGGATACCGCCTCTCCTACAATGAGCAGTTCTTC

J gene: TRBJ2-1
D gene: TRBD2
clone size: few
V gene: TRBV29-1
CDR3 protein: CSVAGLAGAYSYNEQFF
CDR3 DNA: TGCAGCGTTGCAGGACTAGCGGGAGCTTACTCCTACAATGAGCAGTTCTTC

J gene: TRBJ1-2
D gene: NA
clone size: few
V gene: TRBV7-2
CDR3 protein: CASSLATGIPNYGYTF
CDR3 DNA: TGTGCCAGCAGCTTAGCTACAGGGATTCCTAACTATGGCTACACCTTC

J gene: TRBJ1-2
D gene: NA
clone size: few
V gene: TRBV29-1
CDR3 protein: CSVERGRVDYGYTF
CDR3 DNA: TGCAGCGTTGAAAGGGGACGCGTAGATTATGGCTACACCTTC

J gene: TRBJ2-7
D gene: NA
clone size: few
V gene: TRBV11-2
CDR3 protein: CASSLGMSVYEQYF
CDR3 DNA: TGTGCCAGCAGCTTAGGGATGTCAGTCTACGAGCAGTACTTC

J gene: TRBJ1-1
D gene: TRBD1
clone size: NA
V gene: TRBV4-2
CDR3 protein: CASSQGQGNTEAFF
CDR3 DNA: TGTGCCAGCAGCCAAGGACAGGGGAATACTGAAGCTTTCTTT

J gene: TRBJ2-1
D gene: NA
clone size: few
V gene: TRBV7-3
CDR3 protein: CASSLQTYNEQFF
CDR3 DNA: TGTGCCAGCAGCCTCCAGACCTACAATGAGCAGTTCTTC

J gene: TRBJ2-7
D gene: TRBD2
clone size: NA
V gene: TRBV12-3/TRBV12-4
CDR3 protein: CASSLKAGTDEQYF
CDR3 DNA: TGTGCCAGCAGTTTAAAAGCGGGAACGGACGAGCAGTACTTC

J gene: TRBJ2-1
D gene: NA
clone size: NA
V gene: TRBV4-1
CDR3 protein: CASSLSRGGRGDEQFF
CDR3 DNA: TGCGCCAGCAGTCTCAGCCGGGGCGGCCGGGGCGATGAGCAGTTCTTC

J gene: TRBJ1-2
D gene: TRBD1
clone size: few
V gene: TRBV20-1
CDR3 protein: CSASEGAAF
CDR3 DNA: TGCAGTGCTAGCGAGGGGGCGGCCTTC

J gene: TRBJ2-3
D gene: TRBD2
clone size: few
V gene: TRBV28
CDR3 protein: CASSLKRDYTDTQYF
CDR3 DNA: TGTGCCAGCAGTTTAAAACGGGACTACACAGATACGCAGTATTTT

J gene: TRBJ1-2
D gene: NA
clone size: NA
V gene: TRBV27
CDR3 protein: CASSLIGPANYGYTF
CDR3 DNA: TGTGCCAGCAGTTTAATAGGGCCGGCAAACTATGGCTACACCTTC

J gene: TRBJ1-5
D gene: NA
clone size: few
V gene: TRBV5-1
CDR3 protein: CASSLVAGSNQPQHF
CDR3 DNA: TGCGCCAGCAGCTTGGTAGCGGGTAGCAATCAGCCCCAGCATTTT

J gene: TRBJ1-3
D gene: TRBD1
clone size: NA
V gene: TRBV5-1
CDR3 protein: CASSLDRGPGNTIYF
CDR3 DNA: TGCGCCAGCAGCTTGGACAGGGGGCCGGGAAACACCATATATTTT

J gene: TRBJ1-1
D gene: NA
clone size: NA
V gene: TRBV7-9
CDR3 protein: CASSVQGGTEAFF
CDR3 DNA: TGTGCCAGCAGCGTACAGGGAGGGACTGAAGCTTTCTTT

J gene: TRBJ2-3
D gene: TRBD1
clone size: NA
V gene: TRBV3-1
CDR3 protein: CASSEQYRQGLDTQYF
CDR3 DNA: TGTGCCAGCAGCGAACAGTATAGACAGGGGTTAGATACGCAGTATTTT

J gene: TRBJ1-2
D gene: TRBD1
clone size: NA
V gene: TRBV6-1
CDR3 protein: CASSRSPGQGTNYGYTF
CDR3 DNA: TGTGCCAGCAGTCGATCGCCGGGACAGGGAACTAACTATGGCTACACCTTC

J gene: TRBJ2-2
D gene: NA
clone size: few
V gene: TRBV10-3
CDR3 protein: CAISESVAAGSGELFF
CDR3 DNA: TGTGCCATCAGTGAGTCCGTAGCGGCGGGATCCGGGGAGCTGTTTTTT

J gene: TRBJ2-7
D gene: TRBD1
clone size: NA
V gene: TRBV15
CDR3 protein: CATSRGRGTGSYEQYF
CDR3 DNA: TGTGCCACCAGCAGAGGCCGTGGGACAGGGTCCTACGAGCAGTACTTC

J gene: TRBJ2-2
D gene: NA
clone size: few
V gene: TRBV15
CDR3 protein: CATSGTGELFF
CDR3 DNA: TGTGCCACCAGCGGTACTGGGGAGCTGTTTTTT

J gene: TRBJ1-2
D gene: TRBD1
clone size: once
V gene: TRBV20-1
CDR3 protein: CSAPRTGSGGYTF
CDR3 DNA: TGCAGTGCCCCAAGGACAGGGAGTGGTGGCTACACCTTC

J gene: TRBJ2-3
D gene: TRBD2
clone size: few
V gene: TRBV7-3
CDR3 protein: CASSFKPQITSGRADTQYF
CDR3 DNA: TGTGCCAGCAGCTTTAAGCCCCAGATTACTAGCGGGAGAGCAGATACGCAGTATTTT